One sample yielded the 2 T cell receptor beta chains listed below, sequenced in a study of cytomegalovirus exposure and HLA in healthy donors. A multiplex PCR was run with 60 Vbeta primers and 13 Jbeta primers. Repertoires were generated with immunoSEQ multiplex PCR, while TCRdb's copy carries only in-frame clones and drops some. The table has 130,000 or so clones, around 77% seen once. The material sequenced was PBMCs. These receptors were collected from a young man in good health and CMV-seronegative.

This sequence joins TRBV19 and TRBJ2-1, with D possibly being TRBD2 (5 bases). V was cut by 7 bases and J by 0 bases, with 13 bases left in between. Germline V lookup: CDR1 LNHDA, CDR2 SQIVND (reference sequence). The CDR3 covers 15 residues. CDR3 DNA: TGTGCCAGTACCGATTTGCGGGCCTCCTACAATGAGCAGTTCTTC. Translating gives CASTDLRASYNEQFF.

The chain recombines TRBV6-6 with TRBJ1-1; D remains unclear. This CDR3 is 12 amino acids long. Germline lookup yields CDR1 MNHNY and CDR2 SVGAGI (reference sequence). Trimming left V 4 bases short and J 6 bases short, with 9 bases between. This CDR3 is CASSSTRPEAFF. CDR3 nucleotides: TGTGCCAGCAGTTCCACTCGTCCTGAAGCTTTCTTT.